A single sample gave rise to the 6 T cell receptor beta chains below, sequenced in a study of long-term antiretroviral therapy in people with HIV (dated 2022 in TCRdb). The immunoSEQ hsTCRB v3.0 assay was used at survey level resolution for TRB variable region sequencing. This immuneACCESS table, as held by TCRdb, lists in-frame sequences with V and J called but not all clones. Of the missing ones, under half trace to an unresolved V gene in checked studies; the others have no known cause. Counted in this sample were 25,000 to 35,000 clones; about 90% of them appeared once. Jointly, the top ten make up 3% to 4.5% of the sample. The source was unsorted PBMCs, collected 1.8 years after starting antiretroviral therapy. These receptor sequences come from a young woman with HIV.

The J gene is TRBJ1-5, the V gene TRBV19; no firm D call. The germline gives CDR1 LNHDA, CDR2 SQIVND (reference sequence). V was trimmed by 1 base and J by 2 bases, leaving 12 bases between them. This CDR3 has 16 amino acids. This chain's CDR3 is CASSIVGGWGNQPQHF. The CDR3 DNA reads TGTGCCAGTAGTATAGTGGGCGGGTGGGGCAATCAGCCCCAGCATTTT.

The J gene is TRBJ1-4, the V gene TRBV7-6; D is unclear. Germline lookup yields CDR1 SGHVS and CDR2 FNYEAQ. The CDR3 length is 15 residues. V dropped 0 bases and J dropped 3 bases, with 8 bases sitting between them. CDR3 loop: CASSLARAANEKLFF. The CDR3 coding sequence is TGTGCCAGCAGCTTAGCGCGGGCAGCTAATGAAAAACTGTTTTTT.

The chain has TRBV7-2 and TRBJ2-1; no firm D call. Germline V gene lookup returns CDR1 SGHTA and CDR2 FQGNSA. The CDR3 runs to 15 residues. The V gene lost 0 bases and the J gene lost 1 base, with 7 bases spanning the gap. The CDR3 protein is CASSLAHTSYNEQFF. The CDR3 DNA sequence: TGTGCCAGCAGCTTAGCGCACACTTCCTACAATGAGCAGTTCTTC.

The rearrangement links TRBV28 to TRBJ2-7; D might be TRBD2 (5 bases). The CDR3 extends over 13 amino acids. CDR1 and CDR2 from the germline V gene are MDHEN and SYDVKM. V lost 1 base, J lost 5 bases, and 9 bases lay in between. The CDR3 DNA sequence: TGTGCCAGCAGTTTATCCGGGATTAACGAGCAGTACTTC. The encoded protein is CASSLSGINEQYF.

The rearrangement uses TRBV21-1 and TRBJ1-1. TRBV21-1 counts as a pseudogene. The CDR3 has 19 residues. This chain's CDR3 is CASSTFLDGGERVNTEAFF. The CDR3 DNA reads as TGTGCCAGCAGCACCTTCTTGGATGGGGGGGAGCGTGTGAACACTGAAGCTTTCTTT.

The rearrangement joins TRBV6-5 to TRBJ2-7; 10 positions match TRBD2. The CDR3 extends over 15 amino acids. Germline V CDR1 and CDR2: MNHEY, SVGAGI. The J segment lost 3 bases and the V segment lost 4 bases, leaving 6 bases of the junction unmatched. CDR3 loop: CASSSIGLAVYEQYF. CDR3 bases: TGTGCCAGCAGTTCCATCGGACTAGCGGTCTACGAGCAGTACTTC.